The next 21 T cell receptor beta chains were all read from a single sample in a study of early T cells in non-severe SARS-CoV-2 infection. In TCRdb, the 5' RACE reads were re-called with MiXCR into one record per CDR3 protein. The data contain tens of thousands of distinct CDR3 sequences, 9.5% to 13% of them singletons. Specimen: whole blood. Every receptor here comes from an adult who was a healthcare worker with PCR-confirmed SARS-CoV-2 infection or an uninfected control (not recorded which).

The chain has TRBV7-3 and TRBJ2-1; TRBD2 aligns across 10 bases. CDR1 is SGHTA, CDR2 FQGTGA, per germline. V lost 5 bases, J lost 5 bases, and 6 bases stayed unmatched. The CDR3 has 15 amino acids. CDR3 loop: CASSHLAGAHNEQFF. The CDR3 DNA reads TGTGCCAGCAGCCACCTAGCGGGAGCCCACAATGAGCAGTTCTTC.

This clonotype was counted at least ten times. The chain joins TRBV7-9 to TRBJ2-1; TRBD1 aligns across 7 bases. The CDR3 covers 15 residues. V trimming: 4 bases; J trimming: 2 bases; junction bases outside the gene matches: 5. Germline V lookup: CDR1 SEHNR, CDR2 FQNEAQ (reference sequence). The chain's CDR3 is CASSSPGQTYNEQFF. The CDR3 nucleotides are TGTGCCAGCAGCTCGCCGGGACAGACCTACAATGAGCAGTTCTTC.

This clonotype was found many times. The J gene is TRBJ2-2, the V gene TRBV2; tentative D call: TRBD1 (6 bases). The CDR3 totals 14 residues. Germline V lookup: CDR1 SNHLY, CDR2 FYNNEI. V was shortened by 8 bases and J by 1 base, with 11 bases between the two germline ends. The CDR3: CASDRDKNTGELFF. CDR3 in DNA: TGTGCCAGCGACCGGGACAAGAACACCGGGGAGCTGTTTTTT.

J is TRBJ2-5 and V is TRBV3-1; TRBD1 is a possible D gene (6 bases). From germline, CDR1 is LGHDT and CDR2 YNNKEL (reference sequence). Trimming shortened V by 7 bases and J by 7 bases, and 16 bases separated the two germline ends. The length of the CDR3 is 13 residues. This chain's CDR3 is CASIDGTPGTQYF. CDR3 nucleotides: TGTGCCAGCATCGACGGGACACCCGGGACCCAGTACTTC.

The chain recombines TRBV12-3 or TRBV12-4 with TRBJ1-2, with D perhaps matching TRBD1 (5 bases). Trimming shortened V by 6 bases and J by 6 bases, and 17 bases separated the two germline ends. The CDR3 has 14 residues. As DNA, the CDR3 is TGTGCCAGCAGCCCAGCCGGGCAGGGCGATGGCTACACCTTC. It specifies CASSPAGQGDGYTF.

The gene calls are TRBV11-2 and TRBJ2-2; D is tentatively TRBD1 or TRBD2 (5 bases each). Germline-derived CDR1 and CDR2 are SGHAT and FQNNGV. Trimming left V 5 bases short and J 7 bases short, with 20 bases between. The CDR3 spans 16 residues. CDR3 DNA sequence: TGTGCCAGCAGCCGCTTGGGACGGGGCTTAGGCGGGGAGCTGTTTTTT. It codes for CASSRLGRGLGGELFF.

This clonotype was observed at least ten times. The rearrangement links TRBV28 to TRBJ2-7, with D uncertain. CDR3 length: 16 amino acids. The V and J ends lost 6 bases and 6 bases respectively, with 24 bases between them. In germline, CDR1 is MDHEN, CDR2 SYDVKM. CDR3 in DNA: TGTGCCAGCAGCACTGCCGTTGGGTTCCGCCTGGGCGAGCAGTACTTC. This codes for CASSTAVGFRLGEQYF.

This clonotype has just a few counts. This chain uses TRBV28 with TRBJ2-3; a possible D gene is TRBD1 (5 bases). The germline V gene has CDR1 MDHEN and CDR2 SYDVKM. The V and J ends lost 3 bases and 4 bases respectively, with 11 bases between them. The CDR3 spans 14 residues. The CDR3 nucleotides are TGTGCCAGCAGTTTTACAAGGGGTCCAGATACGCAGTATTTT. Its protein is CASSFTRGPDTQYF.

This clonotype has a count of ten or more. The chain joins TRBV9 to TRBJ2-1, with TRBD1 identical over 7 bases. This CDR3 has 12 residues. V lost 5 bases, J lost 10 bases, and 6 bases stayed unmatched. Germline loops: CDR1 SGDLS, CDR2 YYNGEE. The CDR3 reads CASSGTGEEQFF. CDR3 in DNA: TGTGCCAGCAGTGGAACAGGGGAAGAGCAGTTCTTC.

The V and J genes are TRBV27 and TRBJ2-7; D is ambiguous. Germline V gene sequence: CDR1 MNHEY, CDR2 SMNVEV (reference sequence). Trimming took 5 bases from V and 2 from J, leaving 16 bases between them. The CDR3 contains 15 residues. Here the CDR3 DNA reads TGTGCCAGCAGTCCCCTCAGGAAACGGCCCTACGAGCAGTACTTC. Translated: CASSPLRKRPYEQYF.

This clonotype occurred many times. In DNA form, the CDR3 reads TGTGCCAGCACGACTTCGGACAGACCGGGCTATGGCTACACCTTC. Residues: CASTTSDRPGYGYTF. This rearrangement joins TRBV28 to TRBJ1-2; TRBD1 is a possible D gene (6 bases). Trimming removed 7 bases at V and 4 bases at J, with 19 bases between. CDR1 and CDR2 (germline): MDHEN, SYDVKM. This CDR3 has 15 residues.

This clonotype has ten or more counts. This rearrangement joins TRBV9 to TRBJ1-5; D may be TRBD1 (5 bases). The germline V gene encodes CDR1 SGDLS and CDR2 YYNGEE. This CDR3 has 15 amino acids. The V gene lost 5 bases and the J gene lost 3 bases, with 15 bases spanning the gap. The CDR3 coding sequence is TGTGCCAGCAGTGCTCAGGGAGGGGTCAATCAGCCCCAGCATTTT. Protein product: CASSAQGGVNQPQHF.

This clonotype occurred a few times. The gene calls are TRBV20-1 and TRBJ2-1; D call uncertain. This CDR3 contains 12 residues. Germline loops: CDR1 DFQATT, CDR2 SNEGSKA (reference sequence). V dropped 3 bases and J dropped 8 bases, with 11 bases sitting between them. The CDR3 reads CSASSPIHEQFF. CDR3 sequence (DNA): TGCAGTGCTAGTTCCCCGATTCATGAGCAGTTCTTC.

This clonotype was detected many times. DNA of the CDR3: TGTCCCCTGGGTGAGCAGTTCTTC. Encoded protein: CPLGEQFF. V gene TRBV10-3 combines with J gene TRBJ2-1; D call uncertain. This CDR3 is built from 8 residues. From germline, CDR1 is ENHRY and CDR2 SYGVKD.

The V call is TRBV7-9, the J call TRBJ2-3; D unclear. The CDR3 runs to 16 residues. Looked up from germline, CDR1 is SEHNR and CDR2 is FQNEAQ (reference sequence). The V gene lost 4 bases and the J gene lost 6 bases, with 20 bases spanning the gap. CDR3 protein: CASSSSRISPSDTQYF. As DNA, the CDR3 is TGTGCCAGCAGCTCCAGTCGGATTTCGCCATCCGATACGCAGTATTTT.

This clonotype was counted only a few times. This chain connects TRBV2 to TRBJ1-1, with a weak D call TRBD1 (5 bases). V lost 6 bases, J lost 6 bases, and 11 bases lay in between. Germline-derived CDR1 and CDR2 are SNHLY and FYNNEI. This CDR3 region has 12 residues. The CDR3 protein is CASRQDIPEAFF. As DNA, the CDR3 is TGTGCCAGCAGGCAGGACATACCTGAAGCTTTCTTT.

This clonotype has just a few counts. V and J are TRBV12-3 or TRBV12-4 and TRBJ2-1; D assignment may be TRBD1 or TRBD2 (5 bases each). The CDR3 runs 15 residues. V was trimmed by 4 bases and J by 7 bases, leaving 17 bases between them. In DNA, the CDR3 is TGTGCCAGCAGTTACCCGGGACCAGTCGTGAATGAGCAGTTCTTC. Residues: CASSYPGPVVNEQFF.

This clonotype was recorded a few times. The V gene is TRBV5-1, the J gene TRBJ1-4; D is perhaps TRBD1 (5 bases). Per germline, CDR1 SGHRS and CDR2 YFSETQ. CDR3 length: 16 amino acids. V was clipped by 1 base and J by 0 bases, with 10 bases between them. The CDR3 loop is CASSLQGSATNEKLFF. CDR3 nucleotide sequence: TGCGCCAGCAGCTTGCAGGGCAGCGCAACTAATGAAAAACTGTTTTTT.

The chain joins TRBV5-1 to TRBJ1-1; D gene ambiguous. The CDR3 consists of 12 residues. The V gene's germline CDR1 is SGHRS and CDR2 YFSETQ. Trimming removed 1 base at V and 7 bases at J, with 8 bases between. In nucleotides, the CDR3 is TGCGCCAGCAGCTTGAAGTCGGGTGAAGCTTTCTTT. Protein product: CASSLKSGEAFF.

This clonotype was seen a few times. The chain couples TRBV20-1 to TRBJ2-7; 10 bases are shared with TRBD2. Germline CDR1 DFQATT, CDR2 SNEGSKA (reference sequence). V gave up 1 base and J gave up 5 bases; unmatched junction bases: 5. The CDR3 covers 14 residues. CDR3: CSARVGTSDHEQYF. For the CDR3, the DNA is TGCAGTGCTAGAGTCGGGACTAGCGATCACGAGCAGTACTTC.

This clonotype has more than one count but fewer than ten. The rearrangement joins TRBV25-1 to TRBJ1-1; weak D call: TRBD1 (6 bases). Germline CDR1 reads MGHDK; CDR2 reads SYGVNS. The CDR3 covers 14 residues. The ends were cut back, 3 bases at V and 2 bases at J, with 10 bases in the middle. For the CDR3, the DNA is TGTGCCAGCAGTGACTGGGGGCATAACACTGAAGCTTTCTTT. It codes for CASSDWGHNTEAFF.